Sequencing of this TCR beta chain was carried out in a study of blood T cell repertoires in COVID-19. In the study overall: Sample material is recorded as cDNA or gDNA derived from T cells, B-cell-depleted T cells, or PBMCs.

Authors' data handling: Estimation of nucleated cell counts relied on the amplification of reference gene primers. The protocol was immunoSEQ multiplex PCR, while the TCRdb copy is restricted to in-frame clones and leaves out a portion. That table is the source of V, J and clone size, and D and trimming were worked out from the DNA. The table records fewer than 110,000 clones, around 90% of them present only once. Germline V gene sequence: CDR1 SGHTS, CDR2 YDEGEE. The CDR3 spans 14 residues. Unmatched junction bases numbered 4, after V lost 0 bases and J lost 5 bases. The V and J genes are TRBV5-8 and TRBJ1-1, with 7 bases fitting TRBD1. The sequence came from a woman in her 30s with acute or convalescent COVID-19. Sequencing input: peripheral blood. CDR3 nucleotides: TGTGCCAGCAGCTTGGGGGACAGTGAGACTGAAGCTTTCTTT. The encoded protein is CASSLGDSETEAFF.